This TCR beta chain was recorded in a study of STAT5B mutations in CD4+ large granular lymphocyte leukemia. Study findings and constraints: TRBV06-family usage was enriched in top patient clones (8/27) versus controls (2/35). Main leukemic clonotypes were patient-specific, but approximately 27% appeared at low frequency elsewhere.

The CDR3 is made up of 16 amino acids. V was shortened by 3 bases and J by 1 base, with 15 bases between the two germline ends. The germline CDR1 and CDR2 sequences are SEHNR and FQNEAQ (reference sequence). This clone appeared a few times. Its antigen is as yet unknown. Buffy coats from healthy blood donors served as controls. The assay was immunoSEQ multiplex PCR, and TCRdb's table has in-frame clones only and misses some. The table includes 20,000 to 25,000 clones, 65% to 80% detected once. This chain connects TRBV7-9 to TRBJ1-1; no reliable D call. The sample comprised CD4+ T cells from blood buffy coats. The receptor was derived from a human donor in good health. CDR3 nucleotide sequence: TGTGCCAGCAGCTTCCGTTCGTTGGGAGGGAACACTGAAGCTTTCTTT. Amino acid sequence: CASSFRSLGGNTEAFF.